This T cell receptor (beta chain) was obtained from a study of blood T cell repertoires in COVID-19. The CDR3 has 15 amino acids. Germline CDR1 and CDR2: SGHAT and FQNNGV. As to this clone: At one end, the junction sequence differs from germline, possibly due to a read error.

Sequenced by immunoSEQ multiplex PCR; TCRdb stores in-frame clones only, minus some. The sample has around 260,000 clones, 86% seen once. The source is a man between 18 and 35 years old with active or convalescent COVID-19. The genes are TRBV11-2 and TRBJ2-7; D perhaps matches TRBD2 (6 bases). The sample was peripheral blood. The CDR3 spells CASSPLSGGSFEQYF. The CDR3 nucleotides are TGTGCCAGCAGCCCGCTTTCTGGAGGGTCCTTCGAGCAGTACTTC.